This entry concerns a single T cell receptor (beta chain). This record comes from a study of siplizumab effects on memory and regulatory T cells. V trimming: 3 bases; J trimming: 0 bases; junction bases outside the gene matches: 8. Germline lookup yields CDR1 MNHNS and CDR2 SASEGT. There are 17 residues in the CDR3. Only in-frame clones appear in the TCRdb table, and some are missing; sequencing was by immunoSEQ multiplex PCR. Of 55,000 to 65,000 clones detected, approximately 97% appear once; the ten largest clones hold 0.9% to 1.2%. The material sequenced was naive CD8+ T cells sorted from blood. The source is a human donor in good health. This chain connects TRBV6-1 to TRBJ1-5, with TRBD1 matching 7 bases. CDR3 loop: CASSEIDRANSNQPQHF. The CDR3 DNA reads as TGTGCCAGCAGTGAGATCGACAGGGCGAATAGCAATCAGCCCCAGCATTTT.